These 15 T cell receptor beta chains came from one sample sequenced in a study of cytomegalovirus exposure and HLA in healthy donors. PCR employed 60 Vbeta and 13 Jbeta primers. Method: immunoSEQ multiplex PCR; TCRdb's copy keeps in-frame clones and lacks some. This sample has 250,000 to 350,000 clones, with around 90% found just once. Sequencing was done on a sample of PBMCs. The origin of the receptors is a woman younger than 30 in good health and CMV-seronegative.

The chain has TRBV5-4 and TRBJ1-1; D may be TRBD1 (6 bases). Per germline, CDR1 SGHNT and CDR2 YYREEE (reference sequence). The CDR3 contains 14 residues. Trimming shortened V by 4 bases and J by 5 bases, and 15 bases separated the two germline ends. Here the CDR3 reads CASSPEQGMTEAFF. The CDR3 coding sequence is TGTGCCAGCAGCCCTGAACAGGGTATGACTGAAGCTTTCTTT.

This chain links TRBV30 with TRBJ1-2, with D perhaps matching TRBD1 (5 bases). The CDR3 has 12 amino acids. Trimming left V 2 bases short and J 2 bases short, with 6 bases between. CDR1 is GTSNPN and CDR2 is SVGIG in the germline V gene (reference sequence). The DNA for the CDR3 is TGTGCCTGGAGTCAGGGAAACTATGGCTACACCTTC. It translates to CAWSQGNYGYTF.

The rearrangement links TRBV7-9 to TRBJ1-2; TRBD1 might be the D (5 bases). The V end was cut by 8 bases, the J end by 3 bases, with 16 bases between. The CDR3 runs to 14 residues. Per germline, CDR1 SEHNR and CDR2 FQNEAQ (reference sequence). This CDR3 reads CASGSAGPHYGYTF. The CDR3 DNA reads TGTGCCAGCGGGTCGGCGGGACCTCACTATGGCTACACCTTC.

The chain employs TRBV27 and TRBJ2-5; 12 bases map to TRBD2. Germline CDR1 reads MNHEY; CDR2 reads SMNVEV (reference sequence). V trimming: 5 bases; J trimming: 5 bases; junction bases outside the gene matches: 12. The CDR3 spans 17 residues. The CDR3 reads CASSGSASGGAGETQYF. The DNA for the CDR3 is TGTGCCAGCAGTGGATCTGCTAGCGGGGGGGCCGGGGAGACCCAGTACTTC.

The chain carries TRBV7-9 and TRBJ1-1; D is unclear. This CDR3 has 14 amino acids. The V gene lost 1 base and the J gene lost 3 bases, with 9 bases spanning the gap. Germline V gene data show CDR1 as SEHNR and CDR2 as FQNEAQ (reference sequence). The DNA of the CDR3 is TGTGCCAGCAGCTTAGGGTTGCAGTACACTGAAGCTTTCTTT. Protein: CASSLGLQYTEAFF. The entire variable domain, with the rest obtained from reference TRBV7-9 and TRBJ1-1, is as follows: DTGVSQNPRHKITKRGQNVTFRCDPISEHNRLYWYRQTLGQGPEFLTYFQNEAQLEKSRLLSDRFSAERPKGSFSTLEIQRTEQGDSAMYLCASSLGLQYTEAFFGQGTRLTVV.

The CDR3 bases are TGTGCCAGCAGCGCCACCGGGACTAGCGGGTCCTACGAGCAGTACTTC. Translating gives CASSATGTSGSYEQYF. The gene calls are TRBV9 and TRBJ2-5, with 12 bases identical to TRBD2. The J call may be incorrect, as the DNA end agrees better with TRBJ2-7. The CDR3 spans 16 residues. Germline V gene data show CDR1 as SGDLS and CDR2 as YYNGEE.

CDR3 amino acids: CASGGAGNTEAFF. CDR3 bases: TGTGCCAGCGGAGGGGCAGGTAACACTGAAGCTTTCTTT. The V call is TRBV9, the J call TRBJ1-1; perhaps TRBD1 as D (5 bases). The CDR3 consists of 13 residues. Trimming removed 7 bases at V and 2 bases at J, with 12 bases between. CDR1 is SGDLS and CDR2 is YYNGEE in the germline V gene.

The rearrangement links TRBV11-1 to TRBJ2-7; D is possibly TRBD1 (6 bases). The CDR3 loop spans 13 amino acids. CDR1 SGHAT and CDR2 FQDESV come from the germline V gene (reference sequence). Trimming took off 4 bases at V and 4 bases at J, with 11 bases between the two ends. DNA for the CDR3: TGTGCCAGCAGCTCGTTGGACAGATACGAGCAGTACTTC. Its translation: CASSSLDRYEQYF.

This clone came up a few times. The rearrangement links TRBV10-3 to TRBJ1-5; TRBD1 might be the D (6 bases). Germline-derived CDR1 and CDR2 are ENHRY and SYGVKD. V was clipped by 10 bases and J by 6 bases, with 22 bases between them. This CDR3 spans 15 amino acids. The CDR3 sequence is CATTLSGGAGQPQHF. In DNA form, the CDR3 reads TGTGCCACGACTCTAAGCGGGGGGGCTGGTCAGCCCCAGCATTTT.

In regard to this clone: Other DNA sequences in this sample translate to the same CDR3. The V gene is TRBV5-1, the J gene TRBJ2-1; 10 bases align to TRBD2. Germline loops: CDR1 SGHRS, CDR2 YFSETQ. CDR3 length: 15 amino acids. V was clipped by 4 bases and J by 4 bases; unmatched bases: 5. The DNA for the CDR3 is TGCGCCAGCAGCCCCGGGACTAGCGTATACAATGAGCAGTTCTTC. It is translated as CASSPGTSVYNEQFF.

The table lists this clone with a count of one. The chain employs TRBV5-1 and TRBJ2-7, with 9 bases aligning to TRBD1. The V gene's germline CDR1 is SGHRS and CDR2 YFSETQ. The CDR3 is made up of 14 amino acids. V shed 4 bases, J shed 5 bases, and the junction held 7 bases outside the gene matches. The CDR3 loop is CASSPRGTGNEQYF. CDR3 bases: TGCGCCAGCAGCCCAAGGGGGACAGGGAACGAGCAGTACTTC.

The rearrangement uses TRBV30 and TRBJ1-6; weak D call: TRBD1 (5 bases). V was trimmed by 0 bases and J by 9 bases, leaving 15 bases between them. The CDR3 is 15 amino acids. Per the germline V gene, CDR1 is GTSNPN and CDR2 is SVGIG (reference sequence). CDR3 nucleotide sequence: TGTGCCTGGAGTGTTAGCGGGACCCTCAGTTCACCCCTCCACTTT. This gives the protein CAWSVSGTLSSPLHF.

The rearrangement uses TRBV5-1 and TRBJ1-6, with unresolved D. Trimming took 1 base from V and 0 from J, leaving 8 bases between them. CDR1 and CDR2 (germline): SGHRS, YFSETQ. The CDR3 is 16 amino acids. The CDR3, as DNA: TGCGCCAGCAGCTTGAAGAGCTCCTCCTATAATTCACCCCTCCACTTT. The encoded protein is CASSLKSSSYNSPLHF.

J is TRBJ1-2 and V is TRBV6-5; 9 nucleotides match TRBD1. The CDR3 is 16 amino acids. V dropped 4 bases and J dropped 5; count of bases not matched to a gene: 11. The germline CDR1 and CDR2 sequences are MNHEY and SVGAGI. CDR3 bases: TGTGCCAGCAGTTTCGGGGGACAGGGATTATATTATGGCTACACCTTC. As protein: CASSFGGQGLYYGYTF.

With respect to this clone: At one end, the junction sequence differs from germline, possibly due to a read error. The CDR3 here is CASSEIGLALPNERFF. For the CDR3, the DNA is TGTGCCAGCAGTGAAATAGGACTAGCCCTCCCCAATGAGCGGTTCTTC. V and J are TRBV6-1 and TRBJ2-1; 8 nucleotides line up with TRBD2. The germline CDR1 and CDR2 sequences are MNHNS and SASEGT. This CDR3 spans 16 amino acids.